The 22 T cell receptor beta chains in this list originate from one sample, sequenced in a study of Ad26.COV2.S vaccination and SARS-CoV-2 variants. The table came from immunoSEQ multiplex PCR; TCRdb's copy has only in-frame clones and leaves some out. The sample lists hundreds of thousands of clones, around 92% occurring once. The treatment is: some 20 received Ad26.COV2.S at low or high dose, single or two shots; a few received placebo; per-sample allocation not given. On day 63 after the first injection, vaccine and placebo recipients gave samples. The sample in question was peripheral blood, obtained in a trial of Ad26.COV2.S vaccine versus placebo. All receptors come from a person aged 18 to 65 who received the Ad26.COV2.S COVID-19 vaccine or a placebo.

This clone was picked up one time. The chain is built from TRBV11-3 and TRBJ2-7; D gene unclear. The CDR3 consists of 14 residues. The V end lost 6 bases, the J end lost 0 bases, and 12 bases lay between the germline ends. Germline assignment: CDR1 SGHNT and CDR2 YENEEA. CDR3 coding DNA: TGTGCCAGCAGTAAGGCCGCTAACTCCTACGAGCAGTACTTC. Its translation is CASSKAANSYEQYF.

V usage is TRBV19 and J usage is TRBJ1-1; D unclear. Germline lookup yields CDR1 LNHDA and CDR2 SQIVND (reference sequence). The length of the CDR3 is 14 residues. The V end was cut by 7 bases, the J end by 3 bases, with 15 bases between. In DNA, the CDR3 is TGTGCCAGTAAGTCGAGGAAGTGGTACACTGAAGCTTTCTTT. This translates into CASKSRKWYTEAFF.

This clone was seen once. V usage is TRBV18 and J usage is TRBJ1-2, with D unresolved. This CDR3 is built from 14 residues. V was cut by 2 bases and J by 7 bases, with 14 bases left in between. Germline values: CDR1 KGHSH, CDR2 LQKENI. CDR3 DNA sequence: TGTGCCAGCTCACCAGACCGGAACCTTGGTGGCTACACCTTC. Translation: CASSPDRNLGGYTF.

The gene calls are TRBV27 and TRBJ1-1, with D hard to call. Trimming left V 2 bases short and J 4 bases short, with 8 bases between. The CDR3 has 13 amino acids. In germline, CDR1 is MNHEY, CDR2 SMNVEV (reference sequence). This chain's CDR3 is CASSLTLGTEAFF. The CDR3 DNA reads TGTGCCAGCAGTTTAACCCTAGGCACTGAAGCTTTCTTT.

The chain recombines TRBV7-3 with TRBJ2-1; TRBD1 matches at 7 bases. The J segment lost 6 bases and the V segment lost 4 bases, leaving 6 bases of the junction unmatched. CDR3 length: 14 residues. Germline-derived CDR1 and CDR2 are SGHTA and FQGTGA. The CDR3 nucleotides are TGTGCCAGCAGCTGGGAACAGGGGAGCAATGAGCAGTTCTTC. Translation: CASSWEQGSNEQFF.

This chain joins TRBV19 and TRBJ2-1; no reliable D call. V dropped 3 bases and J dropped 6 bases, with 12 bases sitting between them. Germline V gene data show CDR1 as LNHDA and CDR2 as SQIVND (reference sequence). CDR3 length: 14 amino acids. The CDR3 sequence: CASSISESPNEQFF. The CDR3, as DNA: TGTGCCAGTAGTATTTCGGAAAGCCCCAATGAGCAGTTCTTC.

V usage is TRBV7-9 and J usage is TRBJ2-5; D could derive from TRBD1 or TRBD2 (6 bases each). Per the germline V gene, CDR1 is SEHNR and CDR2 is FQNEAQ (reference sequence). Trimming took 5 bases from V and 2 from J, leaving 15 bases between them. The CDR3 totals 15 residues. CDR3 sequence (DNA): TGTGCCAGCAGCAGAGGGGGACTTCTACAAGAGACCCAGTACTTC. The encoded protein is CASSRGGLLQETQYF. The full variable domain, in which reference TRBV7-9 and TRBJ2-5 provide the parts outside the CDR3, is DTGVSQNPRHKITKRGQNVTFRCDPISEHNRLYWYRQTLGQGPEFLTYFQNEAQLEKSRLLSDRFSAERPKGSFSTLEIQRTEQGDSAMYLCASSRGGLLQETQYFGPGTRLLVL.

This rearrangement joins TRBV5-4 to TRBJ1-4; 7 nucleotides line up with TRBD1. Per germline, CDR1 SGHNT and CDR2 YYREEE (reference sequence). V dropped 0 bases and J dropped 8; count of bases not matched to a gene: 7. This CDR3 comprises 15 residues. CDR3 amino acids: CASSLAGTAGEKLFF. CDR3 sequence (DNA): TGTGCCAGCAGCTTGGCCGGGACAGCGGGCGAAAAACTGTTTTTT.

V is TRBV12-3 or TRBV12-4 and J is TRBJ2-7; D ambiguous. V gave up 6 bases and J gave up 1 base, with 10 bases separating them. The CDR3 has 13 residues. CDR3 sequence (DNA): TGTGCCAGCAGCGGCCGGAGTTCCTACGAGCAGTACTTC. Amino acids: CASSGRSSYEQYF.

The chain has TRBV6-5 and TRBJ2-7; D not resolved. V was clipped by 5 bases and J by 0 bases, with 14 bases between them. The CDR3 loop spans 15 amino acids. Germline V gene lookup returns CDR1 MNHEY and CDR2 SVGAGI. The CDR3 loop is CASSLSPQSSYEQYF. The CDR3 DNA is TGTGCCAGCAGTCTAAGCCCGCAGAGCTCCTACGAGCAGTACTTC.

The chain joins TRBV23-1 to TRBJ2-2; either TRBD1 or TRBD2 may supply D (5 bases each). TRBV23-1 carries the ORF label, with uncertain function. The CDR3 runs to 15 residues. The germline V and J ends were trimmed by 0 bases and 4 bases, with 9 bases remaining between them. The CDR3 region is CASSQSGEGTGELFF. The CDR3 DNA reads TGCGCCAGCAGTCAATCGGGGGAAGGCACCGGGGAGCTGTTTTTT.

The chain couples TRBV30 to TRBJ2-3; 7 nucleotides agree with TRBD1. The CDR3 runs to 15 residues. J was trimmed by 2 bases and V by 4 bases; bases with no gene match: 9. Germline assignment: CDR1 GTSNPN and CDR2 SVGIG (reference sequence). Here the CDR3 reads CAWNHLGGNTDTQYF. The CDR3 nucleotides read TGTGCCTGGAACCACCTAGGGGGCAACACAGATACGCAGTATTTT.

The rearrangement joins TRBV9 to TRBJ1-6; D gene unclear. Germline V gene data show CDR1 as SGDLS and CDR2 as YYNGEE. Trimming cost V 2 bases and J 7 bases, with 13 bases left between them. The CDR3 sequence is 15 residues long. The CDR3 region has the DNA TGTGCCAGCAGCGTGGAGGGAATATTGAATTCACCCCTCCACTTT. Encoded protein: CASSVEGILNSPLHF. Full variable domain (rest looked up from reference TRBV9 and TRBJ1-6): DSGVTQTPKHLITATGQRVTLRCSPRSGDLSVYWYQQSLDQGLQFLIQYYNGEERAKGNILERFSAQQFPDLHSELNLSSLELGDSALYFCASSVEGILNSPLHFGNGTRLTVT.

This clone was recorded only once. This sequence joins TRBV11-3 and TRBJ2-3, with D perhaps assigned TRBD1 or TRBD2 (5 bases each). In germline, CDR1 is SGHNT, CDR2 YENEEA. The germline V and J ends were trimmed by 5 bases and 4 bases, with 13 bases remaining between them. The CDR3 has 14 residues. In nucleotides, the CDR3 is TGTGCCAGCAGCCTCCCCGGGGCCGCAGATACGCAGTATTTT. This codes for CASSLPGAADTQYF.

This chain joins TRBV7-9 and TRBJ2-1; D gene ambiguous. Germline CDR1 and CDR2: SEHNR and FQNEAQ (reference sequence). The CDR3 spans 14 residues. With 3 bases removed from V and 0 bases from J, the gap between germline ends came to 6 bases. The CDR3 coding sequence is TGTGCCAGCAGCTTTAGCAGCTCCTACAATGAGCAGTTCTTC. It translates to CASSFSSSYNEQFF.

This chain connects TRBV9 to TRBJ2-5, with D hard to call. The V gene lost 4 bases and the J gene lost 5 bases, with 12 bases spanning the gap. This CDR3 has 13 residues. The V gene's germline CDR1 is SGDLS and CDR2 YYNGEE. CDR3 DNA: TGTGCCAGCAGCTCCACATCGGGTGAGACCCAGTACTTC. Amino acid sequence: CASSSTSGETQYF.

This sequence joins TRBV20-1 and TRBJ2-1, with 7 nucleotides matching TRBD2. Per the germline V gene, CDR1 is DFQATT and CDR2 is SNEGSKA (reference sequence). Trimming at V came to 3 bases and at J to 7 bases, leaving 21 bases not matched to a gene. The CDR3 contains 18 residues. The CDR3 here is CSASEDLGRRERTNEQFF. The CDR3 DNA is TGCAGTGCTAGTGAGGACTTGGGAAGGCGGGAGAGGACGAATGAGCAGTTCTTC.

The genes are TRBV4-2 and TRBJ1-6, with 7 bases lining up with TRBD1. V was pared by 0 bases and J by 13 bases, with 12 bases of the junction left unmatched. CDR1 is LGHNA, CDR2 YNFKEQ, per germline. This CDR3 is 16 amino acids long. The CDR3 DNA follows: TGTGCCAGCAGCCAAGAATCCTCCCAGGGGGGTGCGCCCCTCCACTTT. Amino acid sequence: CASSQESSQGGAPLHF.

This chain links TRBV7-9 with TRBJ2-3; tentatively, D is TRBD1 (5 bases). The CDR3 loop spans 15 amino acids. CDR1 and CDR2 from the germline V gene are SEHNR and FQNEAQ (reference sequence). V was cut by 4 bases and J by 3 bases, with 14 bases left in between. CDR3 amino acids: CASSSRQSRTDTQYF. The CDR3 DNA is TGTGCCAGCAGCTCGAGACAGAGTAGGACAGATACGCAGTATTTT.

The V call is TRBV24-1, the J call TRBJ2-5; TRBD1 matches at 7 bases. The CDR3 is made up of 13 amino acids. The V and J ends lost 4 bases and 5 bases, in that order; junction bases with no gene match: 3. Germline CDR1 reads KGHDR; CDR2 reads SFDVKD. CDR3 in DNA: TGTGCCACCAGTGACTCCAGGGGGGAGACCCAGTACTTC. Amino acid sequence: CATSDSRGETQYF.

The chain joins TRBV30 to TRBJ1-1, with TRBD1 as a possible D gene (5 bases). Germline assignment: CDR1 GTSNPN and CDR2 SVGIG (reference sequence). The CDR3 length is 14 residues. The germline V and J ends were trimmed by 0 bases and 0 bases, with 8 bases remaining between them. CDR3 amino acids: CAWSVWGMNTEAFF. The CDR3 region has the DNA TGTGCCTGGAGTGTATGGGGCATGAACACTGAAGCTTTCTTT.

The V and J genes are TRBV30 and TRBJ2-1, with a possible D match to TRBD2 (5 bases). The V end was cut by 3 bases, the J end by 2 bases, with 11 bases between. The CDR3 is 14 residues long. Germline CDR1 GTSNPN, CDR2 SVGIG (reference sequence). DNA for the CDR3: TGTGCCTGGAGGGGAGACCGCCCCTACAATGAGCAGTTCTTC. Translation gives CAWRGDRPYNEQFF.